This T cell receptor (beta chain) was recovered during a study of early T cells in non-severe SARS-CoV-2 infection. Study-level points and caveats: Anti-spike CD8 specificities were favored by VDJdb matching, whose results missed private and CD4 specificities.

Germline CDR1 SQVTM, CDR2 ANQGSEA. This CDR3 has 13 amino acids. Of note for this clonotype: The antigen remains unidentified.

Each single cDNA molecule received a unique molecular identifier. TCRdb used MiXCR to reprocess the 5' RACE reads, holding one entry per CDR3 protein. The sample holds some 50,000 distinct CDR3 sequences; roughly 10% are singletons and the top ten take around 4.3%. The TCR sequence derives from an adult who was a healthcare worker with PCR-confirmed SARS-CoV-2 infection or an uninfected control (not recorded which). V is TRBV29-1 and J is TRBJ1-1; a possible D gene is TRBD1 (5 bases). The source material was whole blood. The chain's CDR3 is CSVGQGDVTEAFF. CDR3 nucleotide sequence: TGCAGTGTGGGGCAGGGAGATGTTACTGAAGCTTTCTTT.